This T cell receptor beta chain was observed in a study of T cells after somatic rescue of genetic block. Here immunoSEQ multiplex PCR was the method, and the copy in TCRdb shows in-frame clones only, minus some. The data show 110,000 or so clones, approximately 90% seen once. The CDR3 spans 15 residues. The ends were cut back, 4 bases at V and 8 bases at J, with 15 bases in the middle. Germline assignment: CDR1 LGHNA and CDR2 YSLEER. The source material was peripheral blood mononuclear cells (PBMCs). The rearrangement links TRBV4-3 to TRBJ1-6; perhaps TRBD1 as D (6 bases). This TCR came from a woman younger than 35. CDR3 sequence: CASSLGGGRDSPLHF. CDR3 DNA sequence: TGCGCCAGCAGCCTAGGGGGGGGAAGGGATTCACCCCTCCACTTT.